This T cell receptor (beta chain) was identified during a study of Graves' ophthalmopathy and Graves' hyperthyroidism. Scientists amplified the TCR beta CDR3 regions from RNA transcripts. HTBI primers were used in a first-round RT-PCR, which preceded a second-round multiplex PCR. TCRdb re-derived calls from the multiplex PCR reads in MiXCR, one entry per CDR3 protein. The table has approximately 700,000 distinct CDR3 sequences, approximately 40% seen once. Other autoimmune diseases, uncontrolled infections, pregnancy or lactation excluded patients from enrollment. The source of the PBMCs was 8 to 10 ml of fresh peripheral blood. V was clipped by 7 bases and J by 6 bases, with 16 bases between them. CDR3 size: 15 residues. CDR1 SNHLY and CDR2 FYNNEI come from the germline V gene.

The chain links TRBV2 to TRBJ1-6; possible D gene TRBD1, 5 bases. This receptor was obtained from an adult man with Graves' ophthalmopathy. The specimen was peripheral blood. As DNA, the CDR3 is TGTGCCAGCAATCGGGACTTCGAGCTTAATTCACCCCTCCACTTT. This sequence encodes CASNRDFELNSPLHF.